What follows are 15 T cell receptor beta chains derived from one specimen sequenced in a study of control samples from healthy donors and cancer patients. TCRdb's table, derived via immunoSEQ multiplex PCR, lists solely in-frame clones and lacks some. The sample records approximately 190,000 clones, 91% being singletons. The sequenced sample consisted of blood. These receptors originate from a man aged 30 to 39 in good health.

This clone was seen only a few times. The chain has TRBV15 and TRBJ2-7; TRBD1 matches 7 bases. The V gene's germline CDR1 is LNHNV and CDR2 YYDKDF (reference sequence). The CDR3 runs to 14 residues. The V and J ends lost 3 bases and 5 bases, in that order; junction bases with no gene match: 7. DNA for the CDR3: TGTGCCACCAGCAGGACAGGGCCATCCGACGAGCAGTACTTC. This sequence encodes CATSRTGPSDEQYF.

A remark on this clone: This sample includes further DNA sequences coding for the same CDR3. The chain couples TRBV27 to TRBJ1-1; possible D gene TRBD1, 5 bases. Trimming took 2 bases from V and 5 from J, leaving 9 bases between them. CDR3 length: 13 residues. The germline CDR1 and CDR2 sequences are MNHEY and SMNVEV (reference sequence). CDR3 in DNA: TGTGCCAGCAGTTTACAGGGCAGGACTGAAGCTTTCTTT. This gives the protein CASSLQGRTEAFF.

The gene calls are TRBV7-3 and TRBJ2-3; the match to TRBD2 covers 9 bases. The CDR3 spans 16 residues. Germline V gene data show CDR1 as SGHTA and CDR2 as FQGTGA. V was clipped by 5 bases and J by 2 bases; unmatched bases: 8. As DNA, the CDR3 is TGTGCCAGCAGCCCAGGGACTAGCCTCGCCACAGATACGCAGTATTTT. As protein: CASSPGTSLATDTQYF.

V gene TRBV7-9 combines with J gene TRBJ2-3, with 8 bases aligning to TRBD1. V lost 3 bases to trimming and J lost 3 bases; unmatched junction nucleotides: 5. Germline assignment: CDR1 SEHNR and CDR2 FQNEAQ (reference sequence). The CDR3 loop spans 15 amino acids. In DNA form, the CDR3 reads TGTGCCAGCAGCTTCTCAGGGGGCGCTACAGATACGCAGTATTTT. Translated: CASSFSGGATDTQYF.

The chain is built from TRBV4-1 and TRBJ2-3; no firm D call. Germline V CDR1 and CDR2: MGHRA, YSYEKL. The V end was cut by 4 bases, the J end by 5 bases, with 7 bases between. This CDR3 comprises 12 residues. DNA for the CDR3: TGCGCCAGCAGCCGTGTTGGAGATACGCAGTATTTT. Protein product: CASSRVGDTQYF.

The CDR3 DNA reads TGTGCCAGCAGTTTATCCCCATTACAGGTACCCTATGGCTACACCTTC. This gives the protein CASSLSPLQVPYGYTF. V gene TRBV27 combines with J gene TRBJ1-2; the D gene is possibly TRBD1 (5 bases). There are 16 residues in the CDR3. Germline assignment: CDR1 MNHEY and CDR2 SMNVEV (reference sequence). The V end was cut by 0 bases, the J end by 4 bases, with 15 bases between.

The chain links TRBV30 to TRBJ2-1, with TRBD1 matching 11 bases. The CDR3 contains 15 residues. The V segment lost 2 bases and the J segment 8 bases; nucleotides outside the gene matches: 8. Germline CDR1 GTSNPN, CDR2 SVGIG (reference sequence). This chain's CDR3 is CAWSLVGQGAHEQFF. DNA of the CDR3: TGTGCCTGGAGTCTAGTCGGACAGGGGGCCCATGAGCAGTTCTTC.

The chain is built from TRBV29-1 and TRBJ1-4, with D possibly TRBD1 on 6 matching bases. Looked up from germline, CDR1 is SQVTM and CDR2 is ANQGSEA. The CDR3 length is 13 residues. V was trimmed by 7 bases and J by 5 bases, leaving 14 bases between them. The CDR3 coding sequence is TGCAGCGCGGGACAATTAAGAAATGAAAAACTGTTTTTT. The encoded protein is CSAGQLRNEKLFF.

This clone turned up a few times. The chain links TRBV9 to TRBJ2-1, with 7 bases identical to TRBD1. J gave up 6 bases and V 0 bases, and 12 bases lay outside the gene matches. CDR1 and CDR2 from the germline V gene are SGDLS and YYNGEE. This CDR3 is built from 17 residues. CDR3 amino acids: CASSVEGRARQGNEQFF. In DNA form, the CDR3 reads TGTGCCAGCAGCGTAGAGGGCAGGGCAAGACAGGGCAATGAGCAGTTCTTC.

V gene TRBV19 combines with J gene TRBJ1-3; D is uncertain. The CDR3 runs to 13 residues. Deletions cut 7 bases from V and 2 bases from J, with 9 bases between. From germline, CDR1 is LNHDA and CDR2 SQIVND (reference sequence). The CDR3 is CASIKGAGNTIYF. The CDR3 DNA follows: TGTGCCAGTATAAAAGGAGCTGGAAACACCATATATTTT.

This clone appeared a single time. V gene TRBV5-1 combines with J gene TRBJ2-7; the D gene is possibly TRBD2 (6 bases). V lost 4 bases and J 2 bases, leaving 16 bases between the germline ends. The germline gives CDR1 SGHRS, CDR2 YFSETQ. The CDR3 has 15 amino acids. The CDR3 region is CASSATGLEAYEQYF. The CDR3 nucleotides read TGCGCCAGCAGCGCGACGGGACTGGAAGCCTACGAGCAGTACTTC.

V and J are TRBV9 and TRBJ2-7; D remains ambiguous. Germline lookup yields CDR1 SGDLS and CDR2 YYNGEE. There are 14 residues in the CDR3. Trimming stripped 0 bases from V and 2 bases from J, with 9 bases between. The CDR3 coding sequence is TGTGCCAGCAGCGTAGTTCCTAGTCCCTACGAGCAGTACTTC. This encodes CASSVVPSPYEQYF.

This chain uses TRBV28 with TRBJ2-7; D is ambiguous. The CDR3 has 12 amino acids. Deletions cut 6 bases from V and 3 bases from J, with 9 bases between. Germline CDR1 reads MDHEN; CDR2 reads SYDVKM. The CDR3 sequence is CASRLQHYEQYF. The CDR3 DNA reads TGTGCCAGCAGACTTCAGCACTACGAGCAGTACTTC.

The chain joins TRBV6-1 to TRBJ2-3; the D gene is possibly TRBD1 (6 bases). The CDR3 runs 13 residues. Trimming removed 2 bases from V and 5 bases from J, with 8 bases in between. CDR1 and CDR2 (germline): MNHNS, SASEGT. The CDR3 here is CASSENREDTQYF. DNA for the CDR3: TGTGCCAGCAGTGAAAACAGGGAAGATACGCAGTATTTT.

This CDR3 is CASSLARQGLYGYTF. Here the CDR3 DNA reads TGCGCCAGCAGCTTGGCGCGACAGGGGCTCTATGGCTACACCTTC. The chain combines TRBV5-1 with TRBJ1-2, with 8 bases aligning to TRBD1. Germline CDR1 and CDR2: SGHRS and YFSETQ. The CDR3 extends over 15 amino acids. V lost 0 bases to trimming and J lost 4 bases; unmatched junction nucleotides: 5.